The rows below give T cell receptor beta chains drawn from one sample of a study of T-cell reconstitution after alpha-beta-depleted transplantation in children. TCRdb processed the PCR reads anew with MiXCR; each CDR3 protein has one entry. Of hundreds of thousands of distinct CDR3 sequences in the sample, roughly 14% were seen once. The sequencing used PBMCs, collected before TCRalphabeta/CD19-depleted stem cell transplant. The source is a girl aged 2 to 9 with congenital amegakaryocytic thrombocytopenia, due to receive a stem cell transplant. The CDR3 runs from the conserved cysteine through the conserved F or W. A D gene is named only where the DNA matches it firmly. The listing skips clone size in some rows; elsewhere it reads once, few, many or a size class.

D	size	V	J	CDR3	DNA
.	few	TRBV4-1	TRBJ1-4	CASSRGTPNEKLFF	TGCGCCAGCAGCCGGGGGACACCTAATGAAAAACTGTTTTTT
.	.	TRBV7-6	TRBJ2-6	CASSSLPPGHSSGANVLTF	TGTGCCAGCAGCTCCCTTCCTCCGGGACATAGCTCTGGGGCCAACGTCCTGACTTTC
TRBD2	.	TRBV11-2	TRBJ2-1	CASSGGVGEQFF	TGTGCCAGCAGCGGGGGGGTCGGTGAGCAGTTCTTC
TRBD2	.	TRBV5-1	TRBJ2-1	CASSPSAGLSYNEQFF	TGCGCCAGCAGCCCCTCAGCGGGGTTGTCCTACAATGAGCAGTTCTTC
.	.	TRBV2	TRBJ2-5	CASSERYTRQETQYF	TGTGCCAGCAGTGAACGATACACCCGGCAAGAGACCCAGTACTTC
TRBD1	.	TRBV29-1	TRBJ2-5	CSVDFRTGLKILQETQYF	TGCAGCGTTGACTTCCGGACAGGGCTGAAAATTTTGCAAGAGACCCAGTACTTC
TRBD1	.	TRBV27	TRBJ2-7	CASSSGDSIYEQYF	TGTGCCAGCAGTTCCGGGGACAGCATCTACGAGCAGTACTTC
.	.	TRBV29-1	TRBJ2-7	CSVEDPGEAEQYF	TGCAGCGTTGAAGATCCGGGGGAGGCCGAGCAGTACTTC
.	.	TRBV29-1	TRBJ1-2	CSVEDRSGGGYTF	TGCAGCGTTGAAGATCGATCGGGGGGCGGCTACACCTTC
.	many	TRBV5-5	TRBJ1-4	CASSSHGSTNEKLFF	TGTGCCAGCAGCTCTCACGGTTCTACTAATGAAAAACTGTTTTTT
TRBD2	many	TRBV29-1	TRBJ2-5	CSVEVGLAGVGETQYF	TGCAGCGTTGAAGTTGGACTAGCGGGAGTTGGAGAGACCCAGTACTTC
.	many	TRBV5-1	TRBJ2-1	CASSFASVYNEQFF	TGCGCCAGCAGCTTTGCTAGCGTGTACAATGAGCAGTTCTTC
.	many	TRBV29-1	TRBJ2-5	CSYLRRGSTETQYF	TGCAGCTACTTGCGTCGAGGGAGCACAGAGACCCAGTACTTC
.	.	TRBV5-1	TRBJ1-5	CASSLTTDSNQPQHF	TGCGCCAGCAGCCTCACCACCGATAGCAATCAGCCCCAGCATTTT
.	many	TRBV28	TRBJ2-1	CASSPPGIQSSSYNEQFF	TGTGCCAGCAGCCCCCCGGGTATTCAGTCGAGCTCCTACAATGAGCAGTTCTTC
.	few	TRBV7-3	TRBJ2-2	CASSLTGAGGLFF	TGTGCCAGCAGCTTAACCGGGGCTGGTGGGCTGTTTTTT
.	.	TRBV10-3	TRBJ1-3	CAANQGGRNTIYF	TGTGCCGCAAATCAGGGTGGTAGAAACACCATATATTTT
.	.	TRBV27	TRBJ1-3	CASSRGTGAGNTIYF	TGTGCCAGCAGTCGGGGGACGGGGGCCGGAAACACCATATATTTT
.	many	TRBV5-6	TRBJ2-7	CASSLDRGWVPYEQYF	TGTGCCAGCAGCTTGGACCGAGGATGGGTCCCCTACGAGCAGTACTTC
.	many	TRBV28	TRBJ2-1	CASSFSQSSYNEQFF	TGTGCCAGCAGTTTCTCCCAGAGCTCCTACAATGAGCAGTTCTTC
.	.	TRBV11-2	TRBJ2-2	CASSANLQATGELFF	TGTGCCAGCAGCGCCAACCTACAGGCCACCGGGGAGCTGTTTTTT
TRBD1	few	TRBV29-1	TRBJ1-2	CSVPGQGSPYTF	TGCAGCGTTCCGGGACAGGGGTCCCCTTACACCTTC
.	.	TRBV7-9	TRBJ2-3	CASGERASTDTQYF	TGTGCCAGCGGGGAGCGGGCTAGCACAGATACGCAGTATTTT
.	many	TRBV7-9	TRBJ2-1	CASSLLTEQFF	TGTGCCAGCAGCCTGCTTACTGAGCAGTTCTTC
.	few	TRBV7-9	TRBJ2-5	CASSSGSSGNSETQYF	TGTGCCAGCAGCTCCGGGTCTAGTGGGAATTCGGAGACCCAGTACTTC
.	many	TRBV5-1	TRBJ2-2	CASSLELPNTGELFF	TGCGCCAGCAGCTTGGAGTTACCGAACACCGGGGAGCTGTTTTTT